A single sample gave rise to the 23 T cell receptor beta chains below, sequenced in a study of identical twins. A single record per CDR3 protein comes from TCRdb applying MiXCR to the 5' RACE reads. The sample carries 450,000 or so distinct CDR3 sequences, approximately 15% recorded once. This same sample was also taken into another study, of yellow fever vaccine responses in identical twins.

Sequenced material: CD4+ T cells sorted from blood. The receptors come from a woman in her late teens or twenties in good health.

The chain carries TRBV20-1 and TRBJ2-3, with TRBD2 identical over 7 bases. V lost 0 bases and J lost 1; bases outside the gene matches: 4. CDR1 and CDR2 from the germline V gene are DFQATT and SNEGSKA (reference sequence). The CDR3 has 15 residues. CDR3 sequence reads: CSARDPSGRTDTQYF. The CDR3 DNA reads TGCAGTGCTAGAGATCCTAGCGGCCGCACAGATACGCAGTATTTT.

This clonotype was found a few times. The chain couples TRBV28 to TRBJ1-5; no definite D call. Germline values: CDR1 MDHEN, CDR2 SYDVKM. V shed 9 bases and J shed 0 bases, with 9 bases lying between them. The CDR3 length is 13 residues. CDR3 sequence (DNA): TGTGCCAGTCGAAGATATAGCAATCAGCCCCAGCATTTT. Translating it yields CASRRYSNQPQHF.

The CDR3 protein is CATSHMGYNEQFF. CDR3 in DNA: TGTGCCACTTCACACATGGGGTACAATGAGCAGTTCTTC. V is TRBV24-1 and J is TRBJ2-1; D is uncertain. The germline CDR1 and CDR2 sequences are KGHDR and SFDVKD. The CDR3 runs 13 residues. V shed 10 bases and J shed 4 bases, with 13 bases lying between them.

This clonotype showed up many times. The chain has TRBV12-3 or TRBV12-4 and TRBJ2-5; D gene ambiguous. This CDR3 has 16 amino acids. The ends were cut back, 2 bases at V and 4 bases at J, with 17 bases in the middle. CDR3 DNA sequence: TGTGCCAGCAGTTTATTTCCCGGATTGGTTGGAGAGACCCAGTACTTC. Residues: CASSLFPGLVGETQYF.

This clonotype was recorded a few times. This chain links TRBV28 with TRBJ2-1, with 7 nucleotides matching TRBD2. This CDR3 has 14 amino acids. V lost 7 bases and J lost 4; bases outside the gene matches: 7. CDR1 and CDR2 (germline): MDHEN, SYDVKM. CDR3: CASIEGRAYNEQFF. Here the CDR3 DNA reads TGTGCCAGCATAGAGGGGAGGGCTTACAATGAGCAGTTCTTC.

The chain employs TRBV6-5 and TRBJ2-5, with D perhaps being TRBD1 or TRBD2 (5 bases each). The ends were cut back, 2 bases at V and 2 bases at J, with 9 bases in the middle. CDR3 length: 14 residues. Germline V gives CDR1 MNHEY, CDR2 SVGAGI. The chain's CDR3 is CASSYGGRQETQYF. For the CDR3, the DNA is TGTGCCAGCAGTTACGGGGGTAGGCAAGAGACCCAGTACTTC.

The chain uses TRBV28 and TRBJ2-3, with no clear D. The CDR3 has 14 residues. Trimming took off 4 bases at V and 9 bases at J, with 17 bases between the two ends. CDR1 and CDR2 from the germline V gene are MDHEN and SYDVKM. CDR3 protein: CASSSAHPASTQYF. The CDR3 DNA sequence: TGTGCCAGCAGTTCCGCCCATCCGGCGAGCACGCAGTATTTT.

This clonotype was observed a handful of times. This chain connects TRBV18 to TRBJ2-5; 7 bases are shared with TRBD1. V gave up 0 bases and J gave up 5 bases; unmatched junction bases: 6. CDR3 length: 15 amino acids. Germline loops: CDR1 KGHSH, CDR2 LQKENI. The CDR3 here is CASSPPAVGGETQYF. In DNA, the CDR3 is TGTGCCAGCTCACCACCGGCGGTAGGGGGCGAGACCCAGTACTTC.

This clonotype was counted only a few times. This CDR3 is CSARWGRVNTEAFF. The CDR3 nucleotides read TGCAGTGCTAGATGGGGAAGAGTGAACACTGAAGCTTTCTTT. The V call is TRBV20-1, the J call TRBJ1-1; no reliable D call. V was clipped by 2 bases and J by 0 bases, with 10 bases between them. The CDR3 consists of 14 residues. Germline-derived CDR1 and CDR2 are DFQATT and SNEGSKA (reference sequence).

The chain recombines TRBV10-3 with TRBJ1-6; 8 nucleotides match TRBD1. V lost 10 bases to trimming and J lost 5 bases; unmatched junction nucleotides: 4. Per the germline V gene, CDR1 is ENHRY and CDR2 is SYGVKD. This CDR3 region has 13 residues. The DNA of the CDR3 is TGTGCCAACAGGGGGGTTGATAATTCACCCCTCCACTTT. As protein: CANRGVDNSPLHF.

The V and J genes are TRBV3-1 and TRBJ2-5; the D gene could be TRBD1 or TRBD2 (5 bases each). The CDR3 is made up of 15 amino acids. V was clipped by 11 bases and J by 1 base, with 20 bases between them. Per germline, CDR1 LGHDT and CDR2 YNNKEL (reference sequence). The CDR3 DNA follows: TGTGCCTGCTTTAAAACGGGGCAGAGCCAAGAGACCCAGTACTTC. Protein: CACFKTGQSQETQYF.

At least ten counts were recorded for this clonotype. The CDR3, as DNA: TGCGCCAGCAGCAACCAGGGTAGCTCCTACGAGCAGTACTTC. This codes for CASSNQGSSYEQYF. This chain joins TRBV4-3 and TRBJ2-7, with D perhaps TRBD1 (5 bases). Germline CDR1 and CDR2: LGHNA and YSLEER. The CDR3 has 14 residues. Trimming shortened V by 5 bases and J by 0 bases, and 11 bases separated the two germline ends.

This clonotype was recorded a few times. The chain joins TRBV7-2 to TRBJ2-3; D unresolved. Deletions cut 2 bases from V and 4 bases from J, with 10 bases between. CDR3 length: 14 residues. Germline loops: CDR1 SGHTA, CDR2 FQGNSA. The chain's CDR3 is CASSLPLGADTQYF. The CDR3 DNA reads as TGTGCCAGCAGCTTACCCCTGGGCGCAGATACGCAGTATTTT.

This clonotype was seen a few times. The chain couples TRBV28 to TRBJ1-1; D remains unclear. The CDR3 extends over 15 amino acids. Trimming took 2 bases from V and 4 from J, leaving 14 bases between them. Germline lookup yields CDR1 MDHEN and CDR2 SYDVKM. CDR3 nucleotides: TGTGCCAGCAGTTTAAGCGGGCGCTTTATCACTGAAGCTTTCTTT. This translates into CASSLSGRFITEAFF.

This clonotype was seen only a few times. The rearrangement links TRBV10-3 to TRBJ2-1; 11 nucleotides align to TRBD2. V lost 2 bases and J lost 6; bases outside the gene matches: 18. Germline V gives CDR1 ENHRY, CDR2 SYGVKD. The CDR3 consists of 20 residues. CDR3 DNA sequence: TGTGCCATCAGTGAGGTGATAGGACTAGCGGGCGGGAAGAAGAGCAATGAGCAGTTCTTC. It is translated as CAISEVIGLAGGKKSNEQFF.

The V call is TRBV3-1, the J call TRBJ2-2; no definite D call. Deletions cut 2 bases from V and 2 bases from J, with 6 bases between. The CDR3 covers 14 residues. Germline V lookup: CDR1 LGHDT, CDR2 YNNKEL (reference sequence). The CDR3 is CASSQFSNTGELFF. CDR3 in DNA: TGTGCCAGCAGCCAATTTTCTAACACCGGGGAGCTGTTTTTT.

This clonotype was detected a few times. The rearrangement joins TRBV6-2 or TRBV6-3 to TRBJ2-5; 9 bases are shared with TRBD2. Unmatched junction bases numbered 7, after V lost 3 bases and J lost 2 bases. The CDR3 has 16 residues. CDR1 is MNHEY and CDR2 is SVGEGT in the germline V gene. The CDR3 protein is CASSYRLAELQETQYF. Written as DNA, the CDR3 is TGTGCCAGCAGTTATCGACTAGCGGAACTACAAGAGACCCAGTACTTC.

This chain joins TRBV7-2 and TRBJ2-3; D might be TRBD1 or TRBD2, each matching 5 bases. The germline V gene encodes CDR1 SGHTA and CDR2 FQGNSA. Trimming removed 5 bases at V and 3 bases at J, with 15 bases between. The CDR3 loop spans 15 amino acids. CDR3: CASSPARGATDTQYF. As DNA, the CDR3 is TGTGCCAGCAGCCCCGCTAGAGGGGCAACAGATACGCAGTATTTT.

The chain has TRBV7-9 and TRBJ2-6; maybe TRBD1 (5 bases). This CDR3 has 15 amino acids. Germline V lookup: CDR1 SEHNR, CDR2 FQNEAQ (reference sequence). V was shortened by 6 bases and J by 4 bases, with 13 bases between the two germline ends. CDR3 amino acids: CASRPRVSGANVLTF. CDR3 nucleotides: TGTGCCAGCAGACCCAGGGTGTCCGGGGCCAACGTCCTGACTTTC.

This chain links TRBV18 with TRBJ2-2; D is tentatively TRBD1 or TRBD2 (5 bases each). Deletions cut 3 bases from V and 1 base from J, with 12 bases between. This CDR3 has 16 amino acids. The germline V gene has CDR1 KGHSH and CDR2 LQKENI. CDR3 DNA sequence: TGTGCCAGCTCACCCCCGGGGACGGTGAACACCGGGGAGCTGTTTTTT. It specifies CASSPPGTVNTGELFF.

The genes are TRBV9 and TRBJ1-1, with D hard to call. V lost 3 bases, J lost 4 bases, and 19 bases lay in between. The CDR3 extends over 16 amino acids. The germline V gene encodes CDR1 SGDLS and CDR2 YYNGEE. CDR3 region: CASSALSGRPGTEAFF. For the CDR3, the DNA is TGTGCCAGCAGCGCACTATCGGGAAGACCAGGCACTGAAGCTTTCTTT.

This clonotype was seen more than once but under ten times. In DNA, the CDR3 is TGTGCCAGCAAAAATACCCCCTACGAGCAGTACTTC. Translation gives CASKNTPYEQYF. V usage is TRBV12-3 or TRBV12-4 and J usage is TRBJ2-7, with D hard to call. The CDR3 has 12 residues. V shed 7 bases and J shed 2 bases, with 9 bases lying between them.

The V call is TRBV27, the J call TRBJ2-7; D is possibly TRBD1 or TRBD2 (5 bases each). V lost 3 bases to trimming and J lost 4 bases, with 10 bases between them. This CDR3 has 13 amino acids. Per germline, CDR1 MNHEY and CDR2 SMNVEV (reference sequence). The CDR3 sequence is CASSFGAYYEQYF. CDR3 in DNA: TGTGCCAGCAGTTTCGGGGCATATTACGAGCAGTACTTC.